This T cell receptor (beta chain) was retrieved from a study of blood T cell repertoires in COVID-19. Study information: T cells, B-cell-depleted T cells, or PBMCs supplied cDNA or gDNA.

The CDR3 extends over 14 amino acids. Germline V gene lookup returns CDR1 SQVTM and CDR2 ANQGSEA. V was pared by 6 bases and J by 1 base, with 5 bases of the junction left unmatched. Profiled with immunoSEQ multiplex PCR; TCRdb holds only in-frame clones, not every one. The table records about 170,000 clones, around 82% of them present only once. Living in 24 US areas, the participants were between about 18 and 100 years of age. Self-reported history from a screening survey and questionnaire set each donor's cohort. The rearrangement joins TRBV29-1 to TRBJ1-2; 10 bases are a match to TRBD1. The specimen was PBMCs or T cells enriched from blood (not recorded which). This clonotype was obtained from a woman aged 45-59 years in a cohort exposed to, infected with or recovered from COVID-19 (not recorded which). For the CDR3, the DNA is TGCAGCGTCGATCGGGACAGGGGTAACTATGGCTACACCTTC. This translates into CSVDRDRGNYGYTF. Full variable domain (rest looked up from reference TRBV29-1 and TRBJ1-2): SAVISQKPSRDICQRGTSLTIQCQVDSQVTMMFWYRQQPGQSLTLIATANQGSEATYESGFVIDKFPISRPNLTFSTLTVSNMSPEDSSIYLCSVDRDRGNYGYTFGSGTRLTVV.